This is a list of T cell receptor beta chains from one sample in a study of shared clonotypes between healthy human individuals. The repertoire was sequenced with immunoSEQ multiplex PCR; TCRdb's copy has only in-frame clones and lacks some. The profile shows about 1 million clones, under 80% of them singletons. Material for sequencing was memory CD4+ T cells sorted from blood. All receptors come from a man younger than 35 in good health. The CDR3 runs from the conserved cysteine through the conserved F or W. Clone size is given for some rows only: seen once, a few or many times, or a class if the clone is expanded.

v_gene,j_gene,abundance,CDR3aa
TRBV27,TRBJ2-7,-,CASSLSGQGVNEQYF
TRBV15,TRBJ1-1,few,CATSREGTEAFF
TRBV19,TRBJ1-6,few,CASSMGSRTSSYNSPLHF
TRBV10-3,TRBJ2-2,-,CAISERTGTGELFF
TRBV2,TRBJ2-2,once,CASSGTSTGELFF
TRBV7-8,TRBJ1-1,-,CASNRDRLMNTEAFF
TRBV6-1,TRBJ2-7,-,CASMGRGEQYF
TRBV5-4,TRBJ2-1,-,CASSSAGTSVYEQFF
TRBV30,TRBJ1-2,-,CAWSVPPGGWVHGYTF
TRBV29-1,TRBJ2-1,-,CSAPFGAASGGYNEQFF
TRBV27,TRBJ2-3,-,CASRQINTDTQYF
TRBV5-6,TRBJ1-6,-,CASSWGKGSETAPLHF
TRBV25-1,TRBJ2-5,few,CASSAPASRQETQYF
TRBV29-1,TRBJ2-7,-,CSVTTSYEQYF
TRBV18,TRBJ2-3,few,CASSLNRGGTDTQYF
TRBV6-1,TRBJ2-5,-,CASSESGLAGGVTQYF
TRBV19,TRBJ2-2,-,CASSGLAATNTGELFF
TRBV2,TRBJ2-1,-,CASRAQGLAGDEQFF
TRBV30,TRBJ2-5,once,CAWSLMLGRGGETQYF
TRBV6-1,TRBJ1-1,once,CASSVIIFVGRHTEAFF
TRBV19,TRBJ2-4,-,CASSVSGWPNIQYF
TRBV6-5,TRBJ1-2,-,CASSRQGQVDGYTF
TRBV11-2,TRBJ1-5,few,CASSLDDRAGQPQHF
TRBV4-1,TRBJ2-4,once,CASSQESPELAKNIQYF
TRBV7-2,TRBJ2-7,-,CASSLYGELGEQYF
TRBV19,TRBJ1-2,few,CATYGYTF
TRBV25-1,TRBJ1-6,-,CASTTGYNSPLHF
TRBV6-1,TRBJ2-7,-,CASSEAGGMSYEQYF